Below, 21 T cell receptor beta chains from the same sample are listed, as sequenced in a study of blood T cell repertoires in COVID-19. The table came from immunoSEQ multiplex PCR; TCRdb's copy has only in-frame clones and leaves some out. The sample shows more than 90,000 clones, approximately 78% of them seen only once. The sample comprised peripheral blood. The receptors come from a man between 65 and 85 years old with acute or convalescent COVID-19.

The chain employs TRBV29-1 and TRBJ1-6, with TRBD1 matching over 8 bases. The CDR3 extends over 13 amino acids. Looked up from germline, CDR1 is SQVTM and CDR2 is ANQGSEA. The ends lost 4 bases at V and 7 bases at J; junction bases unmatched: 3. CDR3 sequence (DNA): TGCAGCGTTGCACAGGGGGGAAATTCACCCCTCCACTTT. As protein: CSVAQGGNSPLHF.

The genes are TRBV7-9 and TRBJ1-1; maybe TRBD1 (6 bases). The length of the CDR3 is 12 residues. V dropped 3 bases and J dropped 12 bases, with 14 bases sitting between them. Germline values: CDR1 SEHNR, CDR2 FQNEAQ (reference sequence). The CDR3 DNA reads TGTGCCAGCAGCTTGATAGGGGGTACAACTTTCTTT. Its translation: CASSLIGGTTFF. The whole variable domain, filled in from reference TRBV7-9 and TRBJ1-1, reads DTGVSQNPRHKITKRGQNVTFRCDPISEHNRLYWYRQTLGQGPEFLTYFQNEAQLEKSRLLSDRFSAERPKGSFSTLEIQRTEQGDSAMYLCASSLIGGTTFFGQGTRLTVV.

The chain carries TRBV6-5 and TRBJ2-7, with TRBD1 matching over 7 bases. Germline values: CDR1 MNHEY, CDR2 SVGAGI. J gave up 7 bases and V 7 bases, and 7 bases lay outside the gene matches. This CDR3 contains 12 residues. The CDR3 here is CASTERGREQYF. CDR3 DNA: TGTGCCAGCACAGAAAGGGGGCGTGAGCAGTACTTC.

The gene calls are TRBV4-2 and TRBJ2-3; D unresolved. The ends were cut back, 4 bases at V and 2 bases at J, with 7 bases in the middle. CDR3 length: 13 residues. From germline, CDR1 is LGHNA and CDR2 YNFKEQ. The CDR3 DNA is TGTGCCAGCAGCCTTTTAGTCACAGATACGCAGTATTTT. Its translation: CASSLLVTDTQYF.

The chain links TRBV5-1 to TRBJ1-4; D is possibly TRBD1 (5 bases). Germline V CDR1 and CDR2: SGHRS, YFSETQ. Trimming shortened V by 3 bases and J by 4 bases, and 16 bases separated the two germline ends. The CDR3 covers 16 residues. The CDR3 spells CASSWGTLGGNEKLFF. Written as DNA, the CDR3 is TGCGCCAGCAGCTGGGGGACTCTCGGGGGTAATGAAAAACTGTTTTTT.

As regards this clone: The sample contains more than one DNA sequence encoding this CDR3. For the CDR3, the DNA is TGTGCCAGCAGCCAAGCAGGGAATAGCAATCAGCCCCAGCATTTT. Protein: CASSQAGNSNQPQHF. The chain couples TRBV3-1 (or the pseudogene TRBV3-2) to TRBJ1-5, with TRBD1 as a possible D gene (5 bases). Per the germline V gene, CDR1 is LGHDT and CDR2 is YNNKEL (reference sequence). Trimming removed 1 base from V and 0 bases from J, with 7 bases in between. The CDR3 has 15 amino acids.

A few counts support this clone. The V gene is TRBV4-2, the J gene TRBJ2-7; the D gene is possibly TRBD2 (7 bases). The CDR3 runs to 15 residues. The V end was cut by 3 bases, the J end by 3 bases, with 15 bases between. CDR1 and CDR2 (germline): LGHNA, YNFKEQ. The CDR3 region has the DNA TGTGCCAGCAGCCACGAGGGGGGGCGAAGCTACGAGCAGTACTTC. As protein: CASSHEGGRSYEQYF.

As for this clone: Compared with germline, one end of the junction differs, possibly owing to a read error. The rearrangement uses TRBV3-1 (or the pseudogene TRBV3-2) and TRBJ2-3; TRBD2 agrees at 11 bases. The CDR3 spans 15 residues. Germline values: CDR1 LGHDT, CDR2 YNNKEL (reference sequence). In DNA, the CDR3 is TGTGCCAGCACCCAACTAGCGGGAGCCTCCGATACGCAGTATTTT. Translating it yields CASTQLAGASDTQYF.

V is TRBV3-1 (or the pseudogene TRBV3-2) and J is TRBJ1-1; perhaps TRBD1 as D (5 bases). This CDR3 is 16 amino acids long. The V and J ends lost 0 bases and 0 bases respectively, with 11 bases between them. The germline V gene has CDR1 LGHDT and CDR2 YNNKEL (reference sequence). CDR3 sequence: CASSQDRTLMNTEAFF. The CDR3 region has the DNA TGTGCCAGCAGCCAAGATAGGACACTCATGAACACTGAAGCTTTCTTT.

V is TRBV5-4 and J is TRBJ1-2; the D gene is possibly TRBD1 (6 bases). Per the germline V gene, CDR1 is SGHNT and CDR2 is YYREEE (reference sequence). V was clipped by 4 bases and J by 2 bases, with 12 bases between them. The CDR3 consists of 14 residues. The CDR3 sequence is CASSGQRGNYGYTF. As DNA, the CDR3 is TGTGCCAGCAGCGGCCAAAGGGGGAACTATGGCTACACCTTC.

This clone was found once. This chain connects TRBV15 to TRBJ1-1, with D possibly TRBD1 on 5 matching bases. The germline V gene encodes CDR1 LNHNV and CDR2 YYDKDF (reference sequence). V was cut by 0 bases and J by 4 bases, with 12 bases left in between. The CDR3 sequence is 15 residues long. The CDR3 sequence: CATSRDLSRATEAFF. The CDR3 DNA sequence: TGTGCCACCAGCAGAGATTTGAGCAGGGCCACTGAAGCTTTCTTT.

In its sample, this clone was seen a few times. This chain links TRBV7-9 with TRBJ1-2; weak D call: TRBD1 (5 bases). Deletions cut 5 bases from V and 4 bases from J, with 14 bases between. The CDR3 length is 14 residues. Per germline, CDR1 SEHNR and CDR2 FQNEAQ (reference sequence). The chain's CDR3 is CASSEGEGSYGYTF. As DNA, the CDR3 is TGTGCCAGCAGCGAAGGGGAAGGATCCTATGGCTACACCTTC.

The CDR3 nucleotides read TGTGCCAGCAGCAACAGGGGGCAGCGTGGCTACACCTTC. This gives the protein CASSNRGQRGYTF. The chain joins TRBV5-5 to TRBJ1-2; 9 nucleotides match TRBD1. Germline V gene data show CDR1 as SGHKS and CDR2 as YYEKEE (reference sequence). The CDR3 extends over 13 amino acids. J lost 7 bases, V lost 4 bases, and 5 bases had no gene match.

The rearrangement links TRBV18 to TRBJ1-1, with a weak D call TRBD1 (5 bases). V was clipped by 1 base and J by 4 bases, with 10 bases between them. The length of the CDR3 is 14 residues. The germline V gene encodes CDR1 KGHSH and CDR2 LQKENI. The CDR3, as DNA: TGTGCCAGCTCACCACATCAGGGATTCACTGAAGCTTTCTTT. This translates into CASSPHQGFTEAFF.

CDR3 coding DNA: TGTGCCAGCAGTTTGGGGGGGACAGGGGTCGAAAAACTGTTTTTT. The encoded protein is CASSLGGTGVEKLFF. The V call is TRBV28, the J call TRBJ1-4; TRBD1 agrees at 10 bases. This CDR3 has 15 residues. V shed 3 bases, J shed 8 bases, and the junction held 6 bases outside the gene matches. CDR1 and CDR2 (germline): MDHEN, SYDVKM.

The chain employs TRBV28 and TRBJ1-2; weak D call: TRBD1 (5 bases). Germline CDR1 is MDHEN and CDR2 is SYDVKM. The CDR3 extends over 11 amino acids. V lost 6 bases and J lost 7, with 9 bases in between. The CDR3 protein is CASRLQGGYTF. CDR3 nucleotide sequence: TGTGCCAGCAGACTTCAGGGTGGCTACACCTTC.

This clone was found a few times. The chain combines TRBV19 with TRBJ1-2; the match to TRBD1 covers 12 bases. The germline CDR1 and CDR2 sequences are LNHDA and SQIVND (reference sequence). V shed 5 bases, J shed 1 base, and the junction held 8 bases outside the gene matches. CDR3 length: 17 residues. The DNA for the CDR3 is TGTGCCAGTAGTCCGACCGGGACAGGGGGCAGTAACTATGGCTACACCTTC. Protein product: CASSPTGTGGSNYGYTF.

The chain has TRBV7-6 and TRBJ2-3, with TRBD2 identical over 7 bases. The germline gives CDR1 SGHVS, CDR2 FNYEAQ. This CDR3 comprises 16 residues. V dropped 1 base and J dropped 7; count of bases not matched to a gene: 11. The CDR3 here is CASSLVAGLDQNTQYF. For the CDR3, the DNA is TGTGCCAGCAGCTTAGTGGCCGGACTAGATCAAAATACGCAGTATTTT. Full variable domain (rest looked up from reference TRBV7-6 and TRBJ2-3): GAGVSQSPRYKVTKRGQDVALRCDPISGHVSLYWYRQALGQGPEFLTYFNYEAQQDKSGLPNDRFSAERPEGSISTLTIQRTEQRDSAMYRCASSLVAGLDQNTQYFGPGTRLTVL.

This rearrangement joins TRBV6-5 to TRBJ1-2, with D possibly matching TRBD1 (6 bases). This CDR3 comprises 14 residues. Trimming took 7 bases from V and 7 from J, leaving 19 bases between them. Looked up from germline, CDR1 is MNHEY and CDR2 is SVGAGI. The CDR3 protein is CASTQGPGGSGYTF. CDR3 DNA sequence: TGTGCCAGCACTCAGGGGCCGGGGGGGAGTGGCTACACCTTC.

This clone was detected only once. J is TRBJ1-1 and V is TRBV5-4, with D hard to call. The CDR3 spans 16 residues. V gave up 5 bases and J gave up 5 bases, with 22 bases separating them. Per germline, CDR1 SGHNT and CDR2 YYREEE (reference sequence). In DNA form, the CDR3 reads TGTGCCAGCAGATCTAATCCGGGAACAAGCGGGACTGAAGCTTTCTTT. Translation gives CASRSNPGTSGTEAFF.

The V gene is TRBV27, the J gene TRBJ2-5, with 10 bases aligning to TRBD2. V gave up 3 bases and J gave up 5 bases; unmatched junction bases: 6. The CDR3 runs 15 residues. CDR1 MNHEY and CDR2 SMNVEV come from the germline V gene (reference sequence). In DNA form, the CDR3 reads TGTGCCAGCAGTTTCCTAGCGGGAGTCAGGGAGACCCAGTACTTC. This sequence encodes CASSFLAGVRETQYF.